These T cell receptor beta chains were read from a single sample in a study of OX40 agonist ivuxolimab in advanced cancers. Profiled with immunoSEQ multiplex PCR; TCRdb holds only in-frame clones, not every one. The profile shows approximately 60,000 clones, around 87% of them singletons. The sequences come from CD4+ or CD8+ T cells sorted from blood, collected in a trial of the OX40 agonist ivuxolimab. These receptor sequences come from an adult with an advanced solid tumor such as melanoma, head and neck, liver or kidney cancer. CDR3s include the opening cysteine and the closing phenylalanine or tryptophan. Each record gives: V gene, D gene, J gene, clone size, CDR3 DNA, CDR3 protein. The D gene is left open where the match is weak. A row's size may be missing; if present it is once, few, many or a size class.

v_call: TRBV5-1; d_call: .; j_call: TRBJ2-1; clone_size: .; cdr3_nt: TGCGCCAGCATGGTCGGCTCCTACAATGAGCAGTTCTTC; cdr3_aa: CASMVGSYNEQFF
v_call: TRBV29-1; d_call: .; j_call: TRBJ2-7; clone_size: .; cdr3_nt: TGCAGCGTTGGCCCCTTGGGGGGCGTGTATGACGAGCAGTACTTC; cdr3_aa: CSVGPLGGVYDEQYF
v_call: TRBV7-9; d_call: .; j_call: TRBJ2-5; clone_size: .; cdr3_nt: TGTGCCAGCAGCTCCACCCAGGGGCGCGCCCAAGAGACCCAGTACTTC; cdr3_aa: CASSSTQGRAQETQYF
v_call: TRBV6-5; d_call: .; j_call: TRBJ2-7; clone_size: .; cdr3_nt: TGTGCCAGCAGTTACCGCAGACTCTCGGGTCCCTACGAGCAGTACTTC; cdr3_aa: CASSYRRLSGPYEQYF
v_call: TRBV27; d_call: .; j_call: TRBJ1-1; clone_size: .; cdr3_nt: TGTGCCAGCAGTTCCTGGCAGGTCCCTCTCCCGGCTTTCTTT; cdr3_aa: CASSSWQVPLPAFF
v_call: TRBV7-2; d_call: TRBD2; j_call: TRBJ2-1; clone_size: .; cdr3_nt: TGTGCCAGCAGCACCTCGCGGGGGGGCCGGAATGAGCAGTTCTTC; cdr3_aa: CASSTSRGGRNEQFF
v_call: TRBV5-4; d_call: TRBD2; j_call: TRBJ2-2; clone_size: once; cdr3_nt: TGTGCCAGCAGCTTGGGTGGACTAGCGGGCACCGGGGAGCTGTTTTTT; cdr3_aa: CASSLGGLAGTGELFF
v_call: TRBV9; d_call: TRBD1; j_call: TRBJ2-7; clone_size: .; cdr3_nt: TGTGCCAGCAGCATTACGACAGGGTCCTACGAGCAGTACTTC; cdr3_aa: CASSITTGSYEQYF
v_call: TRBV7-9; d_call: TRBD1; j_call: TRBJ1-1; clone_size: .; cdr3_nt: TGTGCCAGCAGCACCGGGACAGTTGAAGCTTTCTTT; cdr3_aa: CASSTGTVEAFF
v_call: TRBV27; d_call: TRBD1; j_call: TRBJ1-2; clone_size: .; cdr3_nt: TGTGCCAGCACCAATCATACAGGGGCCTATGGCTACACCTTC; cdr3_aa: CASTNHTGAYGYTF